This T cell receptor (beta chain) was captured by sequencing in a study of blood T cell repertoires in COVID-19. Repertoires were generated with immunoSEQ multiplex PCR, while TCRdb's copy carries only in-frame clones and drops some. The table shows fewer than 350,000 clones, with more than 75% occurring only once. Trimming at V came to 3 bases and at J to 5 bases, leaving 11 bases not matched to a gene. Per germline, CDR1 MNHEY and CDR2 SMNVEV (reference sequence). The CDR3 spans 17 residues. Input material: PBMCs or T cells enriched from blood (not recorded which). The source is a woman in her forties with acute COVID-19. The chain couples TRBV27 to TRBJ2-5; 11 nucleotides match TRBD1. The CDR3 sequence: CASSLEGTGGAKETQYF. CDR3 DNA: TGTGCCAGCAGTTTGGAAGGGACAGGGGGAGCGAAGGAGACCCAGTACTTC.